The next 26 T cell receptor beta chains were all read from a single sample in a study of cytomegalovirus exposure and HLA in healthy donors. Only in-frame clones appear in the TCRdb table, and some are missing; sequencing was by immunoSEQ multiplex PCR. The data show over 45,000 clones, just over 90% seen once. Sequenced input: PBMCs. The source is a woman aged 18-30 years in good health and CMV-seronegative.

Here the CDR3 DNA reads TGTGCCAGCAGTTACTCCGTCACAGATACGCAGTATTTT. It encodes CASSYSVTDTQYF. This chain joins TRBV6-6 and TRBJ2-3; D remains ambiguous. The CDR3 is made up of 13 amino acids. Between the trimmed V and J ends, which lost 0 bases and 2 bases, there was a span of 3 bases. Per germline, CDR1 MNHNY and CDR2 SVGAGI (reference sequence).

This chain uses TRBV7-2 with TRBJ2-1; 8 nucleotides agree with TRBD2. The V and J ends lost 1 base and 10 bases, in that order; junction bases with no gene match: 6. Germline CDR1 reads SGHTA; CDR2 reads FQGNSA. This CDR3 contains 14 residues. The CDR3 loop is CASSLGSAGVEQFF. CDR3 sequence (DNA): TGTGCCAGCAGCTTAGGGTCAGCGGGAGTCGAGCAGTTCTTC.

The chain links TRBV7-3 to TRBJ1-5; D remains ambiguous. Trimming removed 1 base at V and 1 base at J, with 14 bases between. The CDR3 has 17 residues. Germline CDR1 and CDR2: SGHTA and FQGTGA. The CDR3 DNA reads TGTGCCAGCAGCTTAAGTCGGGGTGCCGTCAGCAATCAGCCCCAGCATTTT. Encoded protein: CASSLSRGAVSNQPQHF.

V and J are TRBV29-1 and TRBJ1-2; 7 bases line up with TRBD1. CDR3 size: 17 residues. Looked up from germline, CDR1 is SQVTM and CDR2 is ANQGSEA. V lost 0 bases, J lost 1 base, and 11 bases stayed unmatched. The CDR3 DNA is TGCAGCGTTGAAGAGTCCAGGGGGAGACCTCTTAACTATGGCTACACCTTC. It codes for CSVEESRGRPLNYGYTF.

The J gene is TRBJ2-7, the V gene TRBV6-1; 9 bases agree with TRBD2. V was clipped by 7 bases and J by 2 bases; unmatched bases: 9. CDR3 length: 15 amino acids. Germline CDR1 and CDR2: MNHNS and SASEGT. DNA for the CDR3: TGTGCCAGCAATCAAAGCGGGGGGTCAACCTACGAGCAGTACTTC. This gives the protein CASNQSGGSTYEQYF.

The chain couples TRBV5-6 to TRBJ2-7; D not certain. The V gene lost 2 bases and the J gene lost 3 bases, with 9 bases spanning the gap. The CDR3 loop spans 13 amino acids. Germline assignment: CDR1 SGHDT and CDR2 YYEEEE. The CDR3 DNA reads TGTGCCAGCAGCTTAGTCTACAGCTACGAGCAGTACTTC. Translation: CASSLVYSYEQYF.

The chain employs TRBV14 and TRBJ1-1; tentatively, D is TRBD1 (5 bases). CDR1 SGHDN and CDR2 FVKESK come from the germline V gene. Trimming took 0 bases from V and 6 from J, leaving 23 bases between them. There are 18 residues in the CDR3. The CDR3 spells CASSQESFNKGWDSEAFF. CDR3 sequence (DNA): TGTGCCAGCAGCCAAGAGAGCTTTAATAAGGGGTGGGACTCTGAAGCTTTCTTT.

The V gene is TRBV2, the J gene TRBJ1-1; perhaps TRBD1 as D (6 bases). The germline V gene has CDR1 SNHLY and CDR2 FYNNEI. This CDR3 spans 13 amino acids. Between the trimmed V and J ends, which lost 5 bases and 1 base, there was a span of 8 bases. The CDR3 protein is CASSRDKNTEAFF. CDR3 coding DNA: TGTGCCAGCAGTAGGGACAAGAACACTGAAGCTTTCTTT.

The chain couples TRBV28 to TRBJ1-1; D is unresolved. This CDR3 comprises 11 residues. V lost 8 bases and J lost 5, with 9 bases in between. Germline-derived CDR1 and CDR2 are MDHEN and SYDVKM. The CDR3 sequence is CASARETEAFF. The CDR3 bases are TGTGCCAGCGCCCGGGAGACTGAAGCTTTCTTT.

V usage is TRBV19 and J usage is TRBJ2-3, with D perhaps matching TRBD1 (5 bases). Germline CDR1 is LNHDA and CDR2 is SQIVND (reference sequence). The V gene lost 4 bases and the J gene lost 3 bases, with 17 bases spanning the gap. This CDR3 contains 16 residues. The CDR3 coding sequence is TGTGCCAGTAGTACCTCCCCAGGGAAGGGGACAGATACGCAGTATTTT. Its translation is CASSTSPGKGTDTQYF.

The genes are TRBV15 and TRBJ1-2, with D perhaps matching TRBD1 (6 bases). V lost 2 bases and J lost 6, with 16 bases in between. Germline CDR1 and CDR2: LNHNV and YYDKDF (reference sequence). The CDR3 runs 15 residues. The CDR3 coding sequence is TGTGCCACCAGCAGAAACACAGGACGGACAGATGGCTACACCTTC. Its protein is CATSRNTGRTDGYTF.

V gene TRBV5-5 combines with J gene TRBJ2-2; 8 nucleotides align to TRBD2. V was pared by 4 bases and J by 8 bases, with 4 bases of the junction left unmatched. The CDR3 runs to 13 residues. CDR1 is SGHKS, CDR2 YYEKEE, per germline (reference sequence). As DNA, the CDR3 is TGTGCCAGCAGCCGAGCGGGGGCGGGGGAGCTGTTTTTT. Translating gives CASSRAGAGELFF.

V gene TRBV30 combines with J gene TRBJ2-1; 10 bases agree with TRBD2. The V and J ends lost 7 bases and 6 bases, in that order; junction bases with no gene match: 9. CDR1 and CDR2 from the germline V gene are GTSNPN and SVGIG (reference sequence). This CDR3 region has 14 residues. The CDR3 DNA is TGTGCCTCCAAATCTAGCGGGAGTGTCAATGAGCAGTTCTTC. Residues: CASKSSGSVNEQFF.

The chain carries TRBV5-4 and TRBJ2-1; D gene unclear. The CDR3 length is 15 residues. Trimming removed 0 bases from V and 0 bases from J, with 7 bases in between. In germline, CDR1 is SGHNT, CDR2 YYREEE (reference sequence). Here the CDR3 reads CASSLATGSYNEQFF. The CDR3 DNA reads as TGTGCCAGCAGCTTGGCCACGGGCTCCTACAATGAGCAGTTCTTC. The full variable domain, completed using reference TRBV5-4 and TRBJ2-1, is ETGVTQSPTHLIKTRGQQVTLRCSSQSGHNTVSWYQQALGQGPQFIFQYYREEENGRGNFPPRFSGLQFPNYSSELNVNALELDDSALYLCASSLATGSYNEQFFGPGTRLTVL.

The V and J genes are TRBV5-5 and TRBJ2-5, with a possible D match to TRBD2 (5 bases). The germline CDR1 and CDR2 sequences are SGHKS and YYEKEE (reference sequence). Trimming cost V 4 bases and J 4 bases, with 17 bases left between them. There are 15 residues in the CDR3. In nucleotides, the CDR3 is TGTGCCAGCAGCCCCCTGGGTGTTCGGGGAGAGACCCAGTACTTC. Its translation is CASSPLGVRGETQYF.

The rearrangement links TRBV6-1 to TRBJ1-6, with TRBD1 as a possible D gene (5 bases). The CDR3 is 15 amino acids. The V gene lost 0 bases and the J gene lost 9 bases, with 12 bases spanning the gap. CDR1 and CDR2 (germline): MNHNS, SASEGT. The CDR3 region has the DNA TGTGCCAGCAGTGAAGCGGGGGGTCTGCCTTCACCCCTCCACTTT. Amino acids: CASSEAGGLPSPLHF.

This clone was observed a few times. V usage is TRBV6-1 and J usage is TRBJ2-7; TRBD2 aligns across 7 bases. The CDR3 runs 14 residues. Looked up from germline, CDR1 is MNHNS and CDR2 is SASEGT. The trim removed 1 base at V and 3 bases at J, leaving 3 bases unmatched. The CDR3 is CASSEVGGDYEQYV. CDR3 DNA: TGTGCCAGCAGTGAAGTGGGAGGGGACTACGAGCAGTACGTC.

V usage is TRBV7-9 and J usage is TRBJ2-1; TRBD1 matches 7 bases. Germline assignment: CDR1 SEHNR and CDR2 FQNEAQ (reference sequence). The ends lost 4 bases at V and 8 bases at J; junction bases unmatched: 2. There are 12 residues in the CDR3. CDR3 amino acids: CASSSTGYEQFF. The CDR3 DNA is TGTGCCAGCAGCTCGACAGGGTATGAGCAGTTCTTC.

The gene calls are TRBV7-9 and TRBJ2-1; 12 nucleotides agree with TRBD2. Per germline, CDR1 SEHNR and CDR2 FQNEAQ (reference sequence). The CDR3 has 19 residues. Germline trimming cut 5 bases from V and 0 bases from J; bases unmatched to any gene: 11. For the CDR3, the DNA is TGTGCCAGCAGCCCCTGGGGGCTAGCGGGGGGGCTCTCCTACAATGAGCAGTTCTTC. Protein product: CASSPWGLAGGLSYNEQFF.

The genes are TRBV6-5 and TRBJ1-2, with 7 bases fitting TRBD1. From germline, CDR1 is MNHEY and CDR2 SVGAGI. CDR3 length: 12 amino acids. V lost 6 bases to trimming and J lost 6 bases; unmatched junction nucleotides: 4. CDR3 DNA sequence: TGTGCCAGCAGGCGCAGGGGGGATGGCTACACCTTC. Amino acid sequence: CASRRRGDGYTF.

The chain links TRBV20-1 to TRBJ2-3, with D uncertain. CDR3 length: 11 amino acids. Deletions cut 5 bases from V and 4 bases from J, with 7 bases between. Germline CDR1 DFQATT, CDR2 SNEGSKA (reference sequence). The CDR3 sequence is CSAQEPDTQYF. CDR3 bases: TGCAGTGCTCAGGAACCAGATACGCAGTATTTT.

This clone was found once. The genes are TRBV7-6 and TRBJ2-1, with 10 bases matching TRBD2. Per the germline V gene, CDR1 is SGHVS and CDR2 is FNYEAQ. J gave up 6 bases and V 4 bases, and 12 bases lay outside the gene matches. There are 17 residues in the CDR3. The DNA of the CDR3 is TGTGCCAGCAGCTCGACCAGTCCTAGCGGGAGTGTCAATGAGCAGTTCTTC. Amino acid sequence: CASSSTSPSGSVNEQFF.

J is TRBJ1-2 and V is TRBV4-2; D is uncertain. Germline V CDR1 and CDR2: LGHNA, YNFKEQ. Trimming removed 1 base from V and 3 bases from J, with 6 bases in between. This CDR3 contains 13 residues. The CDR3 reads CASSQGLDYGYTF. In nucleotides, the CDR3 is TGTGCCAGCAGCCAAGGACTTGACTATGGCTACACCTTC.

The rearrangement links TRBV6-1 to TRBJ2-6, with unresolved D. Per the germline V gene, CDR1 is MNHNS and CDR2 is SASEGT. Trimming left V 2 bases short and J 4 bases short, with 9 bases between. This CDR3 contains 15 residues. CDR3 DNA: TGTGCCAGCAGTGAAATTTGGCCCGGGGCCAACGTCCTGACTTTC. It is translated as CASSEIWPGANVLTF.

This clone was counted only a few times. The chain joins TRBV2 to TRBJ2-3, with D hard to call. This CDR3 contains 15 residues. Germline V gives CDR1 SNHLY, CDR2 FYNNEI. V gave up 0 bases and J gave up 8 bases, with 15 bases separating them. CDR3: CASSEARGESSTQYF. The CDR3 DNA reads as TGTGCCAGCAGTGAAGCCAGAGGCGAGTCCAGTACGCAGTATTTT.

The V and J genes are TRBV5-1 and TRBJ1-2; D unresolved. CDR1 and CDR2 (germline): SGHRS, YFSETQ. The CDR3 is made up of 12 amino acids. V lost 0 bases to trimming and J lost 8 bases, with 8 bases between them. The CDR3 region is CASSLGMRGYTF. CDR3 DNA: TGCGCCAGCAGCTTGGGCATGAGAGGCTACACCTTC.